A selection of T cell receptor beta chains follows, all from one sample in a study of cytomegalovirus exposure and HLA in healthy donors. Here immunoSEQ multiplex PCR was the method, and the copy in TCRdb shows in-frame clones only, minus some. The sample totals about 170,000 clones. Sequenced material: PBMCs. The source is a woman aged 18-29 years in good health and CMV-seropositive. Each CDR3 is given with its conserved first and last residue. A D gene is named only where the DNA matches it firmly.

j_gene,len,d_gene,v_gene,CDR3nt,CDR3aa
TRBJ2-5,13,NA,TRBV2,TGTGCCAGCAGCCGGGGTCCCCAAGAGACCCAGTACTTC,CASSRGPQETQYF
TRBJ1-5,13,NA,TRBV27,TGTGCCAGCAGTTTACAGGTCAATCAGCCCCAGCATTTT,CASSLQVNQPQHF
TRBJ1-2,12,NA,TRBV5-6,TGTGCCAGCAGCTTCGGATCAGGGGGCTACACCTTC,CASSFGSGGYTF
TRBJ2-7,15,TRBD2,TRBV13,TGTGCCAGCAGCCCCCGGAGTAGCGGGATCTACGAGCAGTACTTC,CASSPRSSGIYEQYF
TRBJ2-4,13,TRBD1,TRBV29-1,TGCAGCGTTGAGGGACAGGGGTTAAACATTCGGTACTTC,CSVEGQGLNIRYF
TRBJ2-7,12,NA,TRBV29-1,TGCAGCGTTGAAGACGGTACCTACGAGCAGTACTTC,CSVEDGTYEQYF
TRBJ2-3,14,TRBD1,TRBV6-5,TGTGCCAGCAGTCGACCGGGACAGGGGTATACGCAGTATTTT,CASSRPGQGYTQYF
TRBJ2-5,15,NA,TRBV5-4,TGTGCCAGCAGCTTGGTGGCAGGGCAACTTGGGGCCCAGTACTTC,CASSLVAGQLGAQYF
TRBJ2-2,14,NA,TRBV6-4,TGTGCCAGCAGTGACTCAGGAGGGCCCGGGGAGCTGTTTTTT,CASSDSGGPGELFF
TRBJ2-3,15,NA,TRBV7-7,TGTGCTAGCAGCTTCGGTAGCGGCGGCACAGATACGCAGTATTTT,CASSFGSGGTDTQYF
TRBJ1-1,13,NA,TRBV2,TGTGCCAGTAAAGACAGACAACTTAGTGAAGCTTTCTTT,CASKDRQLSEAFF
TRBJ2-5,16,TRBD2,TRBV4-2,TGTGCCAGCAGCCAAGGGGCTCCTAGCGGGCAAGAGACCCAGTACTTC,CASSQGAPSGQETQYF
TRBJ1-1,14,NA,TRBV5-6,TGTGCCAGCAGCTTTACAGGGATCGACACTGAAGCTTTCTTT,CASSFTGIDTEAFF
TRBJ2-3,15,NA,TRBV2,TGTGCCAGCACACCCACTAGGCCCCACGCAGATACGCAGTATTTT,CASTPTRPHADTQYF
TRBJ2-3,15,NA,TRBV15,TGTGCCACCAGCAGGCGACTTGGACACACAGATACGCAGTATTTT,CATSRRLGHTDTQYF
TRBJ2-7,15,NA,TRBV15,TGTGCCACCAGCAGAGATGCCAATCCCCGAGGCGAGCAGTACTTC,CATSRDANPRGEQYF
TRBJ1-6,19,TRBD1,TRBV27,TGTGCCAGCAGTCCAAACCCACCCGTCCGGGACAGGGTAAATTCACCCCTCCACTTT,CASSPNPPVRDRVNSPLHF
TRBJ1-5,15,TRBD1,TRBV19,TGTGCCAGTAGTAAGGGACAGGGAGGCAATCAGCCCCAGCATTTT,CASSKGQGGNQPQHF
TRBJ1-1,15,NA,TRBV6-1,TGTGCCAGCAGTGTACGGACAGCCATGAACACTGAAGCTTTCTTT,CASSVRTAMNTEAFF
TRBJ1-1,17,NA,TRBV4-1,TGCGCCAGCAGCCAAACTTTCCCCAGGGGTCCGAACACTGAAGCTTTCTTT,CASSQTFPRGPNTEAFF
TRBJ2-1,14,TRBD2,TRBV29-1,TGCAGCGTTCCGGCTAGCGGGGGGGCCCATGAGCAGTTCTTC,CSVPASGGAHEQFF
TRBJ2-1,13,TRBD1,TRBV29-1,TGCAGCGTGACAGGGAGCGATTACAATGAGCAGTTCTTC,CSVTGSDYNEQFF
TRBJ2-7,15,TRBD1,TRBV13,TGTGCCAGCAGCTCCCCCGGGACAGGGTACTACGAGCAGTACTTC,CASSSPGTGYYEQYF
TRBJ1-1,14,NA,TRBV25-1,TGTGCCAGCAGTGAATTGGGGACACACAGTGAAGCTTTCTTT,CASSELGTHSEAFF
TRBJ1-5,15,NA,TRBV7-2,TGTGCCAGCAGCGCCTCCGAGAGCCTCAATCAGCCCCAGCATTTT,CASSASESLNQPQHF